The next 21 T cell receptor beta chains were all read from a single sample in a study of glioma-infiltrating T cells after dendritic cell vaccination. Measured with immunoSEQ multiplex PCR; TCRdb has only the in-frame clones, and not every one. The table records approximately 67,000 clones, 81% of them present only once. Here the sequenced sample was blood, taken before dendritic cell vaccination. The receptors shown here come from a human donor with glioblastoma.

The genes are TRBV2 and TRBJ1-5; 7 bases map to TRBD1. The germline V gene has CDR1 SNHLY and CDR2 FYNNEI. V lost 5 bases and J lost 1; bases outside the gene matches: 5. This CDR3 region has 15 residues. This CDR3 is CASSKDRVSNQPQHF. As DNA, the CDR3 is TGTGCCAGCAGTAAAGACAGGGTAAGCAATCAGCCCCAGCATTTT.

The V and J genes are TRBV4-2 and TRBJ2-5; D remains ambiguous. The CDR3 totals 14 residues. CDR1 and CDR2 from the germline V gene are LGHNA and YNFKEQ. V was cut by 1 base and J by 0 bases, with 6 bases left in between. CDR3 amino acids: CASSQVPNQETQYF. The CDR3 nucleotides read TGTGCCAGCAGCCAAGTCCCCAACCAAGAGACCCAGTACTTC.

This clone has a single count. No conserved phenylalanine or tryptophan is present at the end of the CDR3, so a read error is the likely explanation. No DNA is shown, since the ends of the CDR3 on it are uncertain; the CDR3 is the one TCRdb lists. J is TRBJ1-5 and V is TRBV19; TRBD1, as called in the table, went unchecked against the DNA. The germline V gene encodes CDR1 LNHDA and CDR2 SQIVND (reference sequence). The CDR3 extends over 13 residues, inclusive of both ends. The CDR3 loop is CASSTPDTSRLFC.

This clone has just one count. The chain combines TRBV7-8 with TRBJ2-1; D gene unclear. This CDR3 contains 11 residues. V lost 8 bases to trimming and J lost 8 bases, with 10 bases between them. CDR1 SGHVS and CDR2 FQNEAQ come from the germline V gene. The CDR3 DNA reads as TGTGCCAGCTCCGAGTGGTATGAGCAGTTCTTC. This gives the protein CASSEWYEQFF.

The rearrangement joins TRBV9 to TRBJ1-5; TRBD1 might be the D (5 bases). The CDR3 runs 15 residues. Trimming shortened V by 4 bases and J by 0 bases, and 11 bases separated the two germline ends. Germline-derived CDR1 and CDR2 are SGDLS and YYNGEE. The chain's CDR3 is CASSYDGHSNQPQHF. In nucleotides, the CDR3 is TGTGCCAGCAGCTACGACGGACATAGCAATCAGCCCCAGCATTTT.

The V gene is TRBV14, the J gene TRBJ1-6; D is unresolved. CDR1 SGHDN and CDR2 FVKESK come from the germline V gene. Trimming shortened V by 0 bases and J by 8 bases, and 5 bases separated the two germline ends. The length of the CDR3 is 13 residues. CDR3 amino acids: CASSQDHDSPLHF. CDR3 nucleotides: TGTGCCAGCAGCCAAGATCATGATTCACCCCTCCACTTT.

CDR3 DNA sequence: TGTGCCACCAGCAGAGATAGTCGAATGAACACTGAAGCTTTCTTT. Translating gives CATSRDSRMNTEAFF. The rearrangement uses TRBV15 and TRBJ1-1; D is ambiguous. Germline assignment: CDR1 LNHNV and CDR2 YYDKDF (reference sequence). The CDR3 runs to 15 residues. Trimming cost V 0 bases and J 0 bases, with 8 bases left between them.

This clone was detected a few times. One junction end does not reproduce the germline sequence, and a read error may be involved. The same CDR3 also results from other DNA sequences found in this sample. CDR3 sequence (DNA): TGTGCCAGCACTTTATGGTCACTGACTGGGGGGAAGAACACTGAAGCTTTCTTT. Encoded protein: CASTLWSLTGGKNTEAFF. The gene calls are TRBV27 and TRBJ1-1; a weak D match, TRBD1 (5 bases). Germline-derived CDR1 and CDR2 are MNHEY and SMNVEV (reference sequence). The CDR3 runs to 18 residues.

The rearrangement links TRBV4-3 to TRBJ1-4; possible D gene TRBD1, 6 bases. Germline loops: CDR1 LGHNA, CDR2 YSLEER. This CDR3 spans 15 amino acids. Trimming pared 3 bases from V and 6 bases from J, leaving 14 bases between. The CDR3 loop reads CASSQGDRQDEKLFF. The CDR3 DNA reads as TGCGCCAGCAGCCAGGGTGACAGACAGGATGAAAAACTGTTTTTT.

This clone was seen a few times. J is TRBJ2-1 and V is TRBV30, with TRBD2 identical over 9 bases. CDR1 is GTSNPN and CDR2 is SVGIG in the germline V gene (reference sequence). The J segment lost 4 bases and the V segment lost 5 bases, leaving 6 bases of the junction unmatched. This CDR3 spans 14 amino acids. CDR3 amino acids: CAWGSGGLYNEQFF. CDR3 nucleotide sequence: TGTGCCTGGGGCAGCGGGGGGTTGTACAATGAGCAGTTCTTC. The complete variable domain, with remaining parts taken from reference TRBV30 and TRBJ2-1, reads SQTIHQWPATLVQPVGSPLSLECTVEGTSNPNLYWYRQAAGRGLQLLFYSVGIGQISSEVPQNLSASRPQDRQFILSSKKLLLSDSGFYLCAWGSGGLYNEQFFGPGTRLTVL.

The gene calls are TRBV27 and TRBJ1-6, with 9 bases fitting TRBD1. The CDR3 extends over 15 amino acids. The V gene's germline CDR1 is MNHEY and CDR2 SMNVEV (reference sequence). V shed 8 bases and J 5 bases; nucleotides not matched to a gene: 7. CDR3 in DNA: TGTGCCAGCGTGGCCGGGACAGGGAATAATTCACCCCTCCACTTT. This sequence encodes CASVAGTGNNSPLHF.

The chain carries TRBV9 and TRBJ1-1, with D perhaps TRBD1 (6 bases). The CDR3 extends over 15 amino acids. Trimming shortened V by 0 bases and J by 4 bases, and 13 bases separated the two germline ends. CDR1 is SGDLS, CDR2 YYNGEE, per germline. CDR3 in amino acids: CASSVDPGDITEAFF. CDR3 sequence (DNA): TGTGCCAGCAGCGTAGATCCAGGGGATATCACTGAAGCTTTCTTT.

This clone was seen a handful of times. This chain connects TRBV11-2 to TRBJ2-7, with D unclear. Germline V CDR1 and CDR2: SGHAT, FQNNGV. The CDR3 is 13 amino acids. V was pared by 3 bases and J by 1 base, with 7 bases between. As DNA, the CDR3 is TGTGCCAGCAGCTTTGCTAGGTCCTACGAGCAGTACTTC. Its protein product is CASSFARSYEQYF.

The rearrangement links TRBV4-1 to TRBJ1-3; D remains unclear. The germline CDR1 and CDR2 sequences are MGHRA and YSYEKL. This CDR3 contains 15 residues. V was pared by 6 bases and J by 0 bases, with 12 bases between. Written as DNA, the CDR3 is TGCGCCAGCAGGACCAGGTACCTCTCTGGAAACACCATATATTTT. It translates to CASRTRYLSGNTIYF.

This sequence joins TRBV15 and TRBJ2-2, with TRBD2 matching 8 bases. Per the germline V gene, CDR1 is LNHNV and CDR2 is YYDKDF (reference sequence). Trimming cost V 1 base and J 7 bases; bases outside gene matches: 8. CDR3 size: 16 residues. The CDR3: CATSRGYGGAGGELFF. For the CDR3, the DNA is TGTGCCACCAGCAGAGGATACGGGGGGGCCGGCGGGGAGCTGTTTTTT. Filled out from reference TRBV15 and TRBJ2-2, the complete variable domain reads DAMVIQNPRYQVTQFGKPVTLSCSQTLNHNVMYWYQQKSSQAPKLLFHYYDKDFNNEADTPDNFQSRRPNTSFCFLDIRSPGLGDTAMYLCATSRGYGGAGGELFFGEGSRLTVL.

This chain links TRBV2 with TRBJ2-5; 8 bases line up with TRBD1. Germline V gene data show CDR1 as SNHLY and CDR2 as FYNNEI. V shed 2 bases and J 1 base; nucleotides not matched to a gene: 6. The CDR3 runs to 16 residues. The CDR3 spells CASSENIGTGQETQYF. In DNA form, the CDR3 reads TGTGCCAGCAGTGAAAACATTGGGACAGGCCAAGAGACCCAGTACTTC.

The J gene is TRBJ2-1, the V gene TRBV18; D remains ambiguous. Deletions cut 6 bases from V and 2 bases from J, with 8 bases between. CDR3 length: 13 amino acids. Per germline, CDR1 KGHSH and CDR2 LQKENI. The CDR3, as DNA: TGTGCCAGCTCCGCAGATACCTACAATGAGCAGTTCTTC. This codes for CASSADTYNEQFF.

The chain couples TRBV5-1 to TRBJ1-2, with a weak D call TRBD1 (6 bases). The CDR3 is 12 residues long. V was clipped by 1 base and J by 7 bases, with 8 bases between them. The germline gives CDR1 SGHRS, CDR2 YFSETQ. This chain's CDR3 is CASSLSGAGYTF. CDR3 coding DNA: TGCGCCAGCAGCTTGTCAGGGGCTGGCTACACCTTC. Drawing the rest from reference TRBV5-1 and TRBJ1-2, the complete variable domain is KAGVTQTPRYLIKTRGQQVTLSCSPISGHRSVSWYQQTPGQGLQFLFEYFSETQRNKGNFPGRFSGRQFSNSRSEMNVSTLELGDSALYLCASSLSGAGYTFGSGTRLTVV.

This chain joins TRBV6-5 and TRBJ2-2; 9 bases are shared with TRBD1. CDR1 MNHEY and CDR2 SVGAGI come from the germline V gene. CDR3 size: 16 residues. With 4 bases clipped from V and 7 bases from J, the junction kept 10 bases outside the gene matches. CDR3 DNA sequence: TGTGCCAGCAGTTCTCCGGGACAGGGATCCGGCGGGGAGCTGTTTTTT. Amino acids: CASSSPGQGSGGELFF.

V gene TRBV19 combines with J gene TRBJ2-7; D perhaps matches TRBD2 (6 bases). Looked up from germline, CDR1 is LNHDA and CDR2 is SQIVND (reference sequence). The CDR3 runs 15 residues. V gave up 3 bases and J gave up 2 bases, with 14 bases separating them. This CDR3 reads CASSIDRGSTYEQYF. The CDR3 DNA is TGTGCCAGTAGTATTGACCGGGGGTCCACCTACGAGCAGTACTTC.

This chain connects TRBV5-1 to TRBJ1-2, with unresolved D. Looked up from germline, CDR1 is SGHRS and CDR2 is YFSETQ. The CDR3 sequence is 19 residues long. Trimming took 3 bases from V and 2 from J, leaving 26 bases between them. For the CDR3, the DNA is TGCGCCAGCAGCTCCCTTCCCCGCGGCGCAGCGGATTTAAACTATGGCTACACCTTC. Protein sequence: CASSSLPRGAADLNYGYTF.